Below, 3 T cell receptor beta chains from the same sample are listed, as sequenced in a study of blood T cell repertoires in COVID-19. Sequencing used immunoSEQ multiplex PCR; TCRdb keeps in-frame clones, though not all of them. The repertoire holds some 120,000 clones, about 80% seen once, with 25% in the top ten. Sequencing input: peripheral blood. The receptors shown here come from a human donor in a cohort sampled during active COVID-19.

The rearrangement joins TRBV4-3 to TRBJ2-4; possibly TRBD1 for D (5 bases). The CDR3 extends over 19 amino acids. Germline V gene sequence: CDR1 LGHNA, CDR2 YSLEER. The V end lost 2 bases, the J end lost 0 bases, and 20 bases lay between the germline ends. CDR3 DNA: TGCGCCAGCAGCCAATCATCCAAAGGGGCCTCCAAAGCCAAAAACATTCAGTACTTC. As protein: CASSQSSKGASKAKNIQYF.

The CDR3 here is CASIRYQGGSYNEQFF. In DNA, the CDR3 is TGTGCCAGCATTAGATACCAGGGGGGCTCCTACAATGAGCAGTTCTTC. The rearrangement links TRBV5-6 to TRBJ2-1; D possibly corresponds to TRBD1 (7 bases). Trimming stripped 6 bases from V and 0 bases from J, with 16 bases between. The CDR3 is 16 amino acids. Germline values: CDR1 SGHDT, CDR2 YYEEEE.

DNA for the CDR3: TGTGCCAGCAGTGGACATTCAGATACGCAGTATTTT. Protein sequence: CASSGHSDTQYF. V gene TRBV12-3 or TRBV12-4 combines with J gene TRBJ2-3, with D possibly being TRBD1 (5 bases). V lost 5 bases and J lost 4, with 7 bases in between. The CDR3 totals 12 residues.